The source of this T cell receptor (beta chain) is a study of CD8+CD57+ T cells in acquired aplastic anemia. Study information: An average of approximately 3.2 ug of DNA was obtained from sorted CD4+ and CD8+ cells.

In germline, CDR1 is SGDLS, CDR2 YYNGEE. The V and J ends lost 4 bases and 1 base, in that order; junction bases with no gene match: 7. The CDR3 runs 15 residues. Profiles of TCR beta VDJ and CDR3 were generated from a genomic DNA template. TCRdb independently ran MiXCR on the reads; one entry per CDR3 protein. The sample lists 150,000 to 200,000 distinct CDR3 sequences; about half were seen once. Whoever was chosen for sequencing had shown CD8+CD57+ cell expansion by flow cytometry. Severe acquired aplastic anemia was diagnosed in all patients. The study, taken as a whole, reports: Patients did not significantly differ from controls in CD8+ Simpson's diversity.

This clonotype was counted many times. The target antigen is unknown. The clonotype comes from a human donor with aplastic anemia. The sequenced material came from sorted CD4+, CD8+, or CD8+CD57+ T cells (not recorded which) from PBMCs. This chain joins TRBV9 and TRBJ2-7, with 8 positions matching TRBD1. The CDR3 DNA reads TGTGCCAGCAGCTTGGGACAGGAGAGTTCCTACGAGCAGTACTTC. Amino acid sequence: CASSLGQESSYEQYF.